The 27 T cell receptor beta chains below were found in one sample sequenced in a study of T cell responses to AZD1222 COVID-19 vaccine. The assay was immunoSEQ multiplex PCR, and TCRdb's table has in-frame clones only and misses some. The sample includes 20,000 to 25,000 clones, 85% to 90% of them seen just once. Sequencing used peripheral blood, obtained 28 days after the second AZD1222 dose. The receptors originated from an adult who received the AZD1222 COVID-19 vaccine.

The chain has TRBV5-4 and TRBJ2-7; tentative D call: TRBD1 (6 bases). The CDR3 is 13 amino acids. Germline assignment: CDR1 SGHNT and CDR2 YYREEE (reference sequence). V gave up 4 bases and J gave up 6 bases, with 14 bases separating them. For the CDR3, the DNA is TGTGCCAGCAGCCCCCAGCGAGGGGGCGAGCAGTACTTC. Translating it yields CASSPQRGGEQYF. Full variable domain (remainder filled in from reference TRBV5-4 and TRBJ2-7): ETGVTQSPTHLIKTRGQQVTLRCSSQSGHNTVSWYQQALGQGPQFIFQYYREEENGRGNFPPRFSGLQFPNYSSELNVNALELDDSALYLCASSPQRGGEQYFGPGTRLTVT.

This clone was detected only a few times. V usage is TRBV5-1 and J usage is TRBJ1-4; D unresolved. V lost 4 bases and J lost 2, with 15 bases in between. Germline CDR1 reads SGHRS; CDR2 reads YFSETQ. This CDR3 has 16 amino acids. The CDR3 coding sequence is TGCGCCAGCAGCCTTAAATTTTCGGGGACTAATGAAAAACTGTTTTTT. It codes for CASSLKFSGTNEKLFF.

The rearrangement uses TRBV6-5 and TRBJ2-1; 9 bases fit TRBD1. J gave up 0 bases and V 10 bases, and 7 bases lay outside the gene matches. This CDR3 region has 15 residues. Germline lookup yields CDR1 MNHEY and CDR2 SVGAGI. The CDR3 spells CAIRRTGDSYNEQFF. As DNA, the CDR3 is TGTGCCATCAGACGGACAGGGGACTCCTACAATGAGCAGTTCTTC.

This rearrangement joins TRBV19 to TRBJ2-2; D call uncertain. CDR1 and CDR2 (germline): LNHDA, SQIVND (reference sequence). There are 15 residues in the CDR3. With 6 bases removed from V and 0 bases from J, the gap between germline ends came to 11 bases. The CDR3, as DNA: TGTGCCAGTAGCTTTCAGCCCGCGAACACCGGGGAGCTGTTTTTT. Protein product: CASSFQPANTGELFF.

The V call is TRBV10-3, the J call TRBJ2-3; 10 positions agree with TRBD1. Germline trimming cut 7 bases from V and 4 bases from J; bases unmatched to any gene: 14. Germline V gene sequence: CDR1 ENHRY, CDR2 SYGVKD. The CDR3 runs to 17 residues. This CDR3 is CAIMPTDGQGVPDTQYF. The CDR3 DNA reads TGTGCCATCATGCCGACGGACGGACAGGGGGTCCCAGATACGCAGTATTTT.

The CDR3 is CASSYRMNTEAFF. The CDR3 nucleotides read TGTGCCAGCAGTTACCGTATGAACACTGAAGCTTTCTTT. The chain has TRBV6-5 and TRBJ1-1; D not certain. Trimming left V 2 bases short and J 0 bases short, with 4 bases between. CDR1 and CDR2 (germline): MNHEY, SVGAGI. The length of the CDR3 is 13 residues.

The chain has TRBV29-1 and TRBJ2-3, with 7 bases aligning to TRBD1. The CDR3 length is 15 residues. Germline V gene lookup returns CDR1 SQVTM and CDR2 ANQGSEA. After removal of 6 bases from V and 0 bases from J, the junction contained 9 bases not matched to a gene. The CDR3 DNA reads TGCAGCGTCGCAGGGGGTCGGTCTAGCACAGATACGCAGTATTTT. It specifies CSVAGGRSSTDTQYF.

The chain employs TRBV28 and TRBJ2-7, with 8 bases matching TRBD1. Unmatched junction bases numbered 12, after V lost 3 bases and J lost 5 bases. Looked up from germline, CDR1 is MDHEN and CDR2 is SYDVKM. CDR3 size: 16 residues. As DNA, the CDR3 is TGTGCCAGCAGTTTTGTCGCGTGGACAGGGTCCCACGAGCAGTACTTC. It encodes CASSFVAWTGSHEQYF.

The chain joins TRBV6-2 or TRBV6-3 to TRBJ1-1; weak D call: TRBD1 (6 bases). The germline V gene encodes CDR1 MNHEY and CDR2 SVGEGT. The CDR3 is 16 residues long. The V and J ends lost 0 bases and 5 bases respectively, with 16 bases between them. This CDR3 is CASSYSRQVGGTEAFF. In DNA, the CDR3 is TGTGCCAGCAGTTACTCGAGACAGGTAGGGGGAACTGAAGCTTTCTTT.

The chain carries TRBV2 and TRBJ2-3; D may correspond to TRBD1 or TRBD2 (5 bases each). Trimming stripped 5 bases from V and 1 base from J, with 7 bases between. Germline values: CDR1 SNHLY, CDR2 FYNNEI. The CDR3 is 13 amino acids. Here the CDR3 reads CASSWDGTDTQYF. CDR3 bases: TGTGCCAGCAGTTGGGACGGCACAGATACGCAGTATTTT.

The chain uses TRBV28 and TRBJ2-5; either TRBD1 or TRBD2 may supply D (5 bases each). V was clipped by 5 bases and J by 5 bases, with 9 bases between them. There are 12 residues in the CDR3. The germline V gene has CDR1 MDHEN and CDR2 SYDVKM. The CDR3 reads CASSPWGETQYF. As DNA, the CDR3 is TGTGCCAGCAGTCCTTGGGGGGAGACCCAGTACTTC.

This chain uses TRBV30 with TRBJ2-7; D remains unclear. V dropped 1 base and J dropped 3 bases, with 7 bases sitting between them. The CDR3 sequence is 12 residues long. The germline V gene encodes CDR1 GTSNPN and CDR2 SVGIG (reference sequence). The CDR3 loop reads CAWSAASYEQYF. The CDR3 bases are TGTGCCTGGAGTGCCGCTAGCTACGAGCAGTACTTC.

The chain has TRBV10-3 and TRBJ1-1; D is uncertain. The V and J ends lost 4 bases and 8 bases respectively, with 8 bases between them. Looked up from germline, CDR1 is ENHRY and CDR2 is SYGVKD. This CDR3 has 11 residues. CDR3 amino acids: CAISGGEEAFF. The CDR3 coding sequence is TGTGCCATCAGTGGCGGGGAGGAAGCTTTCTTT.

There are a few counts of this clone. The chain couples TRBV24-1 to TRBJ2-1; weak D call: TRBD1 (6 bases). Germline lookup yields CDR1 KGHDR and CDR2 SFDVKD. The CDR3 is 12 amino acids. V was shortened by 5 bases and J by 7 bases, with 8 bases between the two germline ends. The chain's CDR3 is CATSGQGNEQFF. The DNA of the CDR3 is TGTGCCACCAGTGGTCAGGGGAATGAGCAGTTCTTC.

This chain links TRBV4-2 with TRBJ2-1, with D perhaps being TRBD1 or TRBD2 (6 bases each). The CDR3 consists of 15 residues. Germline CDR1 reads LGHNA; CDR2 reads YNFKEQ. V was cut by 6 bases and J by 3 bases, with 15 bases left in between. The CDR3 coding sequence is TGTGCCAGCAGTCTGGAGGGGGGCATCTACAATGAGCAGTTCTTC. Translating it yields CASSLEGGIYNEQFF.

The chain has TRBV5-5 and TRBJ1-5, with D possibly matching TRBD1 (5 bases). Germline assignment: CDR1 SGHKS and CDR2 YYEKEE (reference sequence). The CDR3 consists of 13 residues. Deletions cut 0 bases from V and 11 bases from J, with 12 bases between. The CDR3 reads CASSLVVTEAQHF. CDR3 DNA sequence: TGTGCCAGCAGCTTGGTTGTGACAGAGGCCCAGCATTTT. Looking up the rest from reference TRBV5-5 and TRBJ1-5 gives the full variable domain: DAGVTQSPTHLIKTRGQQVTLRCSPISGHKSVSWYQQVLGQGPQFIFQYYEKEERGRGNFPDRFSARQFPNYSSELNVNALLLGDSALYLCASSLVVTEAQHFGDGTRLSIL.

The chain uses TRBV7-2 and TRBJ1-2; TRBD1 aligns across 9 bases. Trimming at V came to 5 bases and at J to 5 bases, leaving 3 bases not matched to a gene. CDR3 length equals 13 residues. Germline CDR1 is SGHTA and CDR2 is FQGNSA. The CDR3 nucleotides are TGTGCCAGCAGCGGGACAGGGTGGTATGGCTACACCTTC. Amino acid sequence: CASSGTGWYGYTF.

This chain connects TRBV7-2 to TRBJ1-3, with D perhaps matching TRBD1 (6 bases). This CDR3 contains 15 residues. V lost 1 base and J 4 bases, leaving 11 bases between the germline ends. Germline values: CDR1 SGHTA, CDR2 FQGNSA. The CDR3 DNA sequence: TGTGCCAGCAGCTTAGATACAGGGTCCGGAAACACCATATATTTT. Protein sequence: CASSLDTGSGNTIYF.

The chain links TRBV19 to TRBJ1-5; tentatively, D is TRBD1 (6 bases). Between the trimmed V and J ends, which lost 5 bases and 4 bases, there was a span of 9 bases. Germline V gene sequence: CDR1 LNHDA, CDR2 SQIVND (reference sequence). The CDR3 extends over 13 amino acids. The CDR3 loop reads CASSLDRNQPQHF. CDR3 sequence (DNA): TGTGCCAGTAGTTTGGACAGAAATCAGCCCCAGCATTTT.

This clone appeared a few times. V gene TRBV20-1 combines with J gene TRBJ1-1; D is unresolved. In germline, CDR1 is DFQATT, CDR2 SNEGSKA (reference sequence). This CDR3 comprises 11 residues. V lost 2 bases, J lost 7 bases, and 8 bases lay in between. CDR3 in amino acids: CSARNQVEAFF. The CDR3 coding sequence is TGCAGTGCTAGAAACCAGGTTGAAGCTTTCTTT.

This CDR3 reads CASSLVPDQPQHF. The CDR3 bases are TGCGCCAGCAGCTTGGTTCCTGATCAGCCCCAGCATTTT. The chain has TRBV5-1 and TRBJ1-5, with D unresolved. Per the germline V gene, CDR1 is SGHRS and CDR2 is YFSETQ. The CDR3 sequence is 13 residues long. The V end was cut by 0 bases, the J end by 5 bases, with 6 bases between.

In this sample, this clone turned up once. The V call is TRBV24-1, the J call TRBJ1-1; the match to TRBD1 covers 8 bases. From germline, CDR1 is KGHDR and CDR2 SFDVKD. V shed 4 bases and J 5 bases; nucleotides not matched to a gene: 2. The CDR3 extends over 13 amino acids. The CDR3 spells CATSDRGRTEAFF. The CDR3 DNA is TGTGCCACCAGTGACAGGGGGCGGACTGAAGCTTTCTTT.

V usage is TRBV6-5 and J usage is TRBJ2-7, with 10 bases aligning to TRBD1. V lost 5 bases, J lost 7 bases, and 11 bases stayed unmatched. The germline CDR1 and CDR2 sequences are MNHEY and SVGAGI. The CDR3 is 15 residues long. CDR3 in DNA: TGTGCCAGCAGTAACAGGGGGACAGGGGCTGGGGAGCAGTACTTC. Amino acids: CASSNRGTGAGEQYF.

V is TRBV7-8 and J is TRBJ1-1; 7 bases agree with TRBD1. This CDR3 has 15 residues. Trimming removed 4 bases from V and 1 base from J; junction bases left unmatched: 6. The V gene's germline CDR1 is SGHVS and CDR2 FQNEAQ. CDR3 nucleotide sequence: TGTGCCAGCAGCTACTCAGGGGGATCGAACACTGAAGCTTTCTTT. Its protein is CASSYSGGSNTEAFF.

The chain couples TRBV19 to TRBJ2-5; 8 bases are a match to TRBD1. Germline V gene sequence: CDR1 LNHDA, CDR2 SQIVND (reference sequence). This CDR3 comprises 15 residues. Germline trimming cut 3 bases from V and 7 bases from J; bases unmatched to any gene: 10. CDR3 DNA: TGTGCCAGTAGTATCTCACAGGGGGAGGTCGCGACCCAGTACTTC. Encoded protein: CASSISQGEVATQYF.

Only one count was recorded for this clone. V is TRBV4-1 and J is TRBJ2-1; D assignment may be TRBD1 or TRBD2 (6 bases each). The V gene lost 0 bases and the J gene lost 4 bases, with 19 bases spanning the gap. CDR3 length: 18 amino acids. Germline V lookup: CDR1 MGHRA, CDR2 YSYEKL. Written as DNA, the CDR3 is TGCGCCAGCAGCCAAGATTGGGGGGCACAGGGTCAATACAATGAGCAGTTCTTC. This encodes CASSQDWGAQGQYNEQFF.

The gene calls are TRBV29-1 and TRBJ1-5; 7 bases fit TRBD1. Trimming removed 6 bases from V and 2 bases from J; junction bases left unmatched: 7. CDR1 and CDR2 from the germline V gene are SQVTM and ANQGSEA. This CDR3 has 14 amino acids. CDR3 sequence: CSVTTGAGNQPQHF. The CDR3 DNA is TGCAGCGTAACCACAGGGGCCGGCAATCAGCCCCAGCATTTT.